One sample yielded the 31 T cell receptor beta chains listed below, sequenced in a study of T cell responses to AZD1222 COVID-19 vaccine. Method: immunoSEQ multiplex PCR; TCRdb's copy keeps in-frame clones and lacks some. Among roughly 100,000 clones listed, more than 70% were seen once. Material: peripheral blood, obtained on day 0 of AZD1222 vaccination. These receptors were obtained from an adult in good health.

This chain connects TRBV29-1 to TRBJ2-1; D might be TRBD1 or TRBD2, each matching 7 bases. The germline V gene encodes CDR1 SQVTM and CDR2 ANQGSEA. The CDR3 covers 15 residues. The ends were cut back, 4 bases at V and 0 bases at J, with 13 bases in the middle. The CDR3, as DNA: TGCAGCGTTGGGGAGGGGGCAAGCTCCTACAATGAGCAGTTCTTC. The encoded protein is CSVGEGASSYNEQFF.

This clone was seen only a few times. The gene calls are TRBV6-2 or TRBV6-3 and TRBJ2-4, with a tentative D call TRBD2 (5 bases). The CDR3 is 16 residues long. Trimming shortened V by 2 bases and J by 0 bases, and 11 bases separated the two germline ends. The V gene's germline CDR1 is MNHEY and CDR2 SVGEGT. The CDR3 DNA follows: TGTGCCAGCAGTTACACTAGACTTCTAGCCAAAAACATTCAGTACTTC. Protein: CASSYTRLLAKNIQYF.

The chain employs TRBV3-1 (or the pseudogene TRBV3-2) and TRBJ2-7, with D possibly matching TRBD1 (6 bases). The V end lost 5 bases, the J end lost 0 bases, and 14 bases lay between the germline ends. The germline V gene has CDR1 LGHDT and CDR2 YNNKEL (reference sequence). The CDR3 length is 15 residues. The CDR3 reads CASSGRTALSYEQYF. CDR3 bases: TGTGCCAGCAGCGGAAGGACAGCCCTCTCCTACGAGCAGTACTTC.

The V and J genes are TRBV28 and TRBJ1-2; TRBD1 agrees at 9 bases. Trimming at V came to 7 bases and at J to 10 bases, leaving 7 bases not matched to a gene. Germline CDR1 MDHEN, CDR2 SYDVKM. This CDR3 spans 12 amino acids. CDR3: CASTTGGFHYTF. As DNA, the CDR3 is TGTGCCAGCACCACAGGGGGCTTCCACTACACCTTC.

V is TRBV19 and J is TRBJ1-6, with 8 bases that match TRBD1. Germline-derived CDR1 and CDR2 are LNHDA and SQIVND (reference sequence). Losses at the gene ends were 2 bases for V and 14 bases for J; bases not matched to a gene: 14. The CDR3 runs 16 residues. CDR3 nucleotide sequence: TGTGCCAGTAGTATATTGCAGGGGGCCAACCGCGACTCCCTCCACTTT. This codes for CASSILQGANRDSLHF. Supplemented by reference TRBV19 and TRBJ1-6, the full variable domain reads DGGITQSPKYLFRKEGQNVTLSCEQNLNHDAMYWYRQDPGQGLRLIYYSQIVNDFQKGDIAEGYSVSREKKESFPLTVTSAQKNPTAFYLCASSILQGANRDSLHFGNGTRLTVT.

V and J are TRBV19 and TRBJ1-5; TRBD1 matches at 10 bases. The CDR3 consists of 18 residues. Germline V CDR1 and CDR2: LNHDA, SQIVND (reference sequence). The trim removed 3 bases at V and 0 bases at J, leaving 8 bases unmatched. The CDR3 protein is CASSMRGQGINSNQPQHF. The DNA for the CDR3 is TGTGCCAGTAGTATGCGGGGACAGGGGATAAATAGCAATCAGCCCCAGCATTTT.

The V and J genes are TRBV7-8 and TRBJ1-1; D is ambiguous. The V and J ends lost 4 bases and 1 base respectively, with 13 bases between them. Looked up from germline, CDR1 is SGHVS and CDR2 is FQNEAQ. The CDR3 has 15 amino acids. In nucleotides, the CDR3 is TGTGCCAGCAGCTCCGCTGGGCAGCGGAACACTGAAGCTTTCTTT. Amino acids: CASSSAGQRNTEAFF.

This chain uses TRBV27 with TRBJ1-5; 7 bases line up with TRBD1. The CDR3 loop spans 12 amino acids. CDR1 is MNHEY and CDR2 is SMNVEV in the germline V gene (reference sequence). Unmatched junction bases numbered 1, after V lost 4 bases and J lost 7 bases. CDR3 amino acids: CASSSQGQPQHF. In DNA form, the CDR3 reads TGTGCCAGCAGTTCACAGGGGCAGCCCCAGCATTTT.

The sample holds one count of this clone. This chain connects TRBV15 to TRBJ1-2; D unclear. Germline assignment: CDR1 LNHNV and CDR2 YYDKDF (reference sequence). Trimming pared 1 base from V and 6 bases from J, leaving 12 bases between. The length of the CDR3 is 14 residues. CDR3 DNA: TGTGCCACCAGCAGAGGGATCGAATCCCATGGCTACACCTTC. Translation: CATSRGIESHGYTF.

V gene TRBV6-1 combines with J gene TRBJ2-1, with D tentatively TRBD2 (7 bases). Trimming stripped 2 bases from V and 4 bases from J, with 15 bases between. From germline, CDR1 is MNHNS and CDR2 SASEGT. The CDR3 contains 16 residues. The CDR3 spells CASSEILRGAYNEQFF. The CDR3 DNA sequence: TGTGCCAGCAGTGAAATTCTACGGGGGGCATACAATGAGCAGTTCTTC.

In this sample, this clone turned up once. The chain links TRBV28 to TRBJ2-4; D may correspond to TRBD1 or TRBD2 (5 bases each). The CDR3 sequence is 14 residues long. V was clipped by 6 bases and J by 9 bases, with 18 bases between them. Germline V gene data show CDR1 as MDHEN and CDR2 as SYDVKM. The CDR3 sequence is CASSPGVQESIQYF. The CDR3, as DNA: TGTGCCAGCAGCCCCGGGGTACAGGAGAGCATTCAGTACTTC.

This clone was observed once. The J gene is TRBJ2-3, the V gene TRBV13; TRBD2 matches at 8 bases. Losses at the gene ends were 6 bases for V and 5 bases for J; bases not matched to a gene: 7. CDR1 is PRHDT and CDR2 is FYEKMQ in the germline V gene (reference sequence). This CDR3 has 14 residues. CDR3 amino acids: CASRWERGLDTQYF. The CDR3 DNA follows: TGTGCCAGCAGGTGGGAGCGGGGGCTAGATACGCAGTATTTT.

The chain is built from TRBV10-3 and TRBJ1-3, with a tentative D call TRBD1 (5 bases). Germline CDR1 is ENHRY and CDR2 is SYGVKD. V was shortened by 3 bases and J by 0 bases, with 21 bases between the two germline ends. CDR3 length equals 19 residues. Here the CDR3 reads CAISETHRGPKYSGNTIYF. As DNA, the CDR3 is TGTGCCATCAGTGAAACCCATAGGGGACCAAAGTACTCTGGAAACACCATATATTTT.

The chain uses TRBV2 and TRBJ2-4; D perhaps matches TRBD1 (6 bases). V was cut by 11 bases and J by 3 bases, with 11 bases left in between. Germline V gene lookup returns CDR1 SNHLY and CDR2 FYNNEI. This CDR3 comprises 12 residues. In DNA, the CDR3 is TGTGCCTCTCGGGACAACAAAAACATTCAGTACTTC. This codes for CASRDNKNIQYF.

J is TRBJ2-7 and V is TRBV18; D is unresolved. Trimming left V 0 bases short and J 6 bases short, with 15 bases between. The CDR3 length is 15 residues. Germline CDR1 reads KGHSH; CDR2 reads LQKENI. As DNA, the CDR3 is TGTGCCAGCTCACCACCAGGAGCAACGATGGGCGAGCAGTACTTC. Amino acids: CASSPPGATMGEQYF. The full variable domain, with the rest looked up from reference TRBV18 and TRBJ2-7, is NAGVMQNPRHLVRRRGQEARLRCSPMKGHSHVYWYRQLPEEGLKFMVYLQKENIIDESGMPKERFSAEFPKEGPSILRIQQVVRGDSAAYFCASSPPGATMGEQYFGPGTRLTVT.

The CDR3 coding sequence is TGTGCCAGCACGAGGACTGGCTCCTACGAGCAGTACTTC. It is translated as CASTRTGSYEQYF. The rearrangement uses TRBV6-5 and TRBJ2-7; tentative D call: TRBD2 (5 bases). The ends were cut back, 7 bases at V and 0 bases at J, with 10 bases in the middle. This CDR3 is 13 amino acids long. Germline V lookup: CDR1 MNHEY, CDR2 SVGAGI.

This clone was detected only once. Here the CDR3 DNA reads TGTGCCAGCAGTTTAGCGCTAAGCGGGACGGCTTTCTTT. Translation: CASSLALSGTAFF. The chain has TRBV12-3 or TRBV12-4 and TRBJ1-1, with a tentative D call TRBD1 (5 bases). The germline V and J ends were trimmed by 0 bases and 11 bases, with 13 bases remaining between them. The CDR3 loop spans 13 amino acids.

The chain combines TRBV7-9 with TRBJ1-2, with TRBD1 matching 9 bases. This CDR3 spans 17 amino acids. V shed 8 bases and J 4 bases; nucleotides not matched to a gene: 17. CDR1 SEHNR and CDR2 FQNEAQ come from the germline V gene (reference sequence). CDR3 region: CASEQVGGQGDFYGYTF. CDR3 bases: TGTGCCAGCGAGCAGGTTGGGGGACAGGGAGATTTCTATGGCTACACCTTC.

The chain employs TRBV3-1 (or the pseudogene TRBV3-2) and TRBJ2-7, with D perhaps assigned TRBD1 or TRBD2 (5 bases each). This CDR3 has 14 amino acids. Germline V gene lookup returns CDR1 LGHDT and CDR2 YNNKEL (reference sequence). V lost 4 bases, J lost 4 bases, and 14 bases lay in between. The CDR3 DNA reads as TGTGCCAGCAGCCGGGGACCGGGTCGGTACGAGCAGTACTTC. Residues: CASSRGPGRYEQYF.

The chain is built from TRBV3-1 (or the pseudogene TRBV3-2) and TRBJ2-3, with D maybe TRBD2 (5 bases). The CDR3 has 16 residues. V gave up 0 bases and J gave up 1 base, with 11 bases separating them. Germline-derived CDR1 and CDR2 are LGHDT and YNNKEL (reference sequence). CDR3 sequence reads: CASSQDPRARTDTQYF. DNA of the CDR3: TGTGCCAGCAGCCAAGATCCGAGGGCCCGCACAGATACGCAGTATTTT.

The J gene is TRBJ1-6, the V gene TRBV6-2 or TRBV6-3; no clear D gene. Germline V gives CDR1 MNHEY, CDR2 SVGEGT. CDR3 size: 12 residues. Trimming took off 2 bases at V and 8 bases at J, with 4 bases between the two ends. As DNA, the CDR3 is TGTGCCAGCAGTTACGGAGATTCACCCCTCCACTTT. Translated: CASSYGDSPLHF.

This chain uses TRBV7-9 with TRBJ1-1; weak D call: TRBD1 (6 bases). Germline CDR1 reads SEHNR; CDR2 reads FQNEAQ (reference sequence). The CDR3 is made up of 16 amino acids. V was pared by 6 bases and J by 1 base, with 18 bases between. CDR3: CASRPDRSLWNTEAFF. DNA for the CDR3: TGTGCCAGCAGACCCGACAGGAGCCTTTGGAACACTGAAGCTTTCTTT.

This sequence joins TRBV5-8 and TRBJ2-5, with 7 nucleotides matching TRBD2. The CDR3 length is 15 residues. J was trimmed by 6 bases and V by 1 base; bases with no gene match: 9. CDR1 SGHTS and CDR2 YDEGEE come from the germline V gene. The CDR3 nucleotides read TGTGCCAGCAGCTTGCTGAGCGGGGATTTACAGACCCAGTACTTC. Its translation is CASSLLSGDLQTQYF.

The chain carries TRBV12-3 or TRBV12-4 and TRBJ2-7; unclear D gene. The CDR3 is 12 amino acids. V was cut by 8 bases and J by 2 bases, with 10 bases left in between. CDR3 loop: CASQADTYEQYF. The CDR3 region has the DNA TGTGCCAGCCAGGCCGACACCTACGAGCAGTACTTC.

The rearrangement links TRBV11-2 to TRBJ1-6; D is unresolved. This CDR3 comprises 14 residues. Germline V gene sequence: CDR1 SGHAT, CDR2 FQNNGV. The V end lost 3 bases, the J end lost 9 bases, and 12 bases lay between the germline ends. CDR3 sequence: CASSFNRGGSPLHF. The CDR3 DNA is TGTGCCAGCAGCTTTAACCGGGGTGGTTCACCCCTCCACTTT. Combining the CDR3 with reference TRBV11-2 and TRBJ1-6 gives the whole variable domain EAGVAQSPRYKIIEKRQSVAFWCNPISGHATLYWYQQILGQGPKLLIQFQNNGVVDDSQLPKDRFSAERLKGVDSTLKIQPAKLEDSAVYLCASSFNRGGSPLHFGNGTRLTVT.

In nucleotides, the CDR3 is TGTGCCAGCAGTAGACTGGAAGAGACCCAGTACTTC. As protein: CASSRLEETQYF. The chain links TRBV12-3 or TRBV12-4 to TRBJ2-5; no clear D gene. The CDR3 runs 12 residues. V lost 5 bases to trimming and J lost 3 bases, with 7 bases between them.

The chain is built from TRBV4-1 and TRBJ2-1; 7 positions match TRBD2. With V trimmed by 1 base and J by 6 bases, 15 bases remained unmatched. Germline assignment: CDR1 MGHRA and CDR2 YSYEKL. The CDR3 consists of 18 residues. The CDR3 is CASSQGDRLRGEGNEQFF. The CDR3 DNA reads as TGCGCCAGCAGCCAAGGGGACCGTTTAAGAGGGGAGGGCAATGAGCAGTTCTTC.

V gene TRBV6-5 combines with J gene TRBJ1-5; D remains ambiguous. V was pared by 9 bases and J by 6 bases, with 15 bases between. This CDR3 has 13 residues. The germline V gene has CDR1 MNHEY and CDR2 SVGAGI. CDR3: CASISGRFQPQHF. CDR3 bases: TGTGCCAGTATTTCGGGCAGATTTCAGCCCCAGCATTTT.

The chain links TRBV28 to TRBJ2-5, with 7 bases lining up with TRBD2. The germline V gene has CDR1 MDHEN and CDR2 SYDVKM. This CDR3 is built from 15 residues. V was clipped by 2 bases and J by 1 base; unmatched bases: 4. The chain's CDR3 is CASSLSGASQETQYF. CDR3 sequence (DNA): TGTGCCAGCAGTTTAAGCGGGGCCTCCCAAGAGACCCAGTACTTC.

The genes are TRBV24-1 and TRBJ2-3; possibly TRBD1 for D (5 bases). Germline values: CDR1 KGHDR, CDR2 SFDVKD. V shed 4 bases and J shed 3 bases, with 13 bases lying between them. The CDR3 has 15 amino acids. The CDR3 nucleotides read TGTGCCACCAGTGACCTGGGGCAGCATACAGATACGCAGTATTTT. This translates into CATSDLGQHTDTQYF.

The rearrangement uses TRBV11-3 and TRBJ2-1, with no clear D. Germline CDR1 SGHNT, CDR2 YENEEA. The CDR3 totals 15 residues. V lost 5 bases and J 0 bases, leaving 11 bases between the germline ends. The CDR3 DNA reads as TGTGCCAGCAGCGAACGACGCAGCTCCTACAATGAGCAGTTCTTC. This codes for CASSERRSSYNEQFF.